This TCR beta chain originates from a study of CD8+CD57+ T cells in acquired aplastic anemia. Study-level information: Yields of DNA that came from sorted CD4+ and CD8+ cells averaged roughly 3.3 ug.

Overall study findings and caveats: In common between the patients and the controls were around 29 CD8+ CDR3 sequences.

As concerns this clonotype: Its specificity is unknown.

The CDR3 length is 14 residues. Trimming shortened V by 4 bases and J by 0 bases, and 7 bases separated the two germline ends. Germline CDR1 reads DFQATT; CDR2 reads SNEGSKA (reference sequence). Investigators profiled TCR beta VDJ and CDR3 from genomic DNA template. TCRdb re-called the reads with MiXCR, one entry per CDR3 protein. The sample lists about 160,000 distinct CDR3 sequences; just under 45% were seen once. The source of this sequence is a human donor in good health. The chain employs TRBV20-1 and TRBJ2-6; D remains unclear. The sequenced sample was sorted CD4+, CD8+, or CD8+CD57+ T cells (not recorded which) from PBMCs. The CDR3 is CSATGDSGANVLTF. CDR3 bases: TGCAGTGCTACAGGAGACTCTGGGGCCAACGTCCTGACTTTC.